A single T cell receptor (beta chain) is shown here with its context. What it recognizes is unknown. This table comes from immunoSEQ multiplex PCR, and its TCRdb copy is limited to in-frame clones, with some not included. In the table there are under 150,000 clones, 85% to 90% of which are singletons. This sample was included in a study of T cell responses to AZD1222 COVID-19 vaccine. About the study: Pooling was applied to second doses at about 4 or about 12 weeks. Findings of the study overall: Donors in the cohort were predominantly white British and more often female, and clonal diversity was possibly underestimated. Among vaccine-associated CD4 TCRs, coverage spanned spike, with dominance at 160-218 and 743-854. After two AZD1222 doses, spike-specific TCR breadth and depth rose versus day 0.

CDR1 WNHNN and CDR2 SYGVQD come from the germline V gene (reference sequence). V lost 7 bases and J 4 bases, leaving 17 bases between the germline ends. The CDR3 consists of 15 residues. This receptor was identified in an adult in good health. The V call is TRBV10-1, the J call TRBJ1-5; D is uncertain. Source: peripheral blood, taken on day 0 of AZD1222 vaccination. CDR3: CASTHPASGNQPQHF. In DNA, the CDR3 is TGCGCCAGCACCCACCCAGCCAGCGGTAATCAGCCCCAGCATTTT.